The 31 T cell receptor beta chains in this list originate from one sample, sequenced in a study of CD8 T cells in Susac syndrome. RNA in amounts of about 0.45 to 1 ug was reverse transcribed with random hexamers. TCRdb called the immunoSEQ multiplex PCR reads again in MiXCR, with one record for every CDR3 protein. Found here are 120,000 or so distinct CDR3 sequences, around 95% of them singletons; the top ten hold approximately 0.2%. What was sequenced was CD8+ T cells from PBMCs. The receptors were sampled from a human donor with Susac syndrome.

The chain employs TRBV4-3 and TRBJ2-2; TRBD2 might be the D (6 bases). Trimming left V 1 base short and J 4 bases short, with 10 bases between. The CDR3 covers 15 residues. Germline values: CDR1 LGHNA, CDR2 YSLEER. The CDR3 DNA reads TGCGCCAGCAGCCAAGGGGGGGTGGTCACCGGGGAGCTGTTTTTT. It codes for CASSQGGVVTGELFF.

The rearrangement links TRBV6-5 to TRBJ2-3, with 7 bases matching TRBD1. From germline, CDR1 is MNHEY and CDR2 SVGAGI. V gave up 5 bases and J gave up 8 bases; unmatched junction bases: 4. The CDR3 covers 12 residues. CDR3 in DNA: TGTGCCAGCAGTAACCCAGGGGGTACGCAGTATTTT. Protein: CASSNPGGTQYF.

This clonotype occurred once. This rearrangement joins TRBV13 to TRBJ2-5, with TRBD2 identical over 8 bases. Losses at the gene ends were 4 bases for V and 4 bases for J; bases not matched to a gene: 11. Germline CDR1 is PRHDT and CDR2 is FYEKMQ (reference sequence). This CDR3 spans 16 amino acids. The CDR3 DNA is TGTGCCAGCAGCTCCCACACTAGCGGAGCTATAGAGACCCAGTACTTC. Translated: CASSSHTSGAIETQYF.

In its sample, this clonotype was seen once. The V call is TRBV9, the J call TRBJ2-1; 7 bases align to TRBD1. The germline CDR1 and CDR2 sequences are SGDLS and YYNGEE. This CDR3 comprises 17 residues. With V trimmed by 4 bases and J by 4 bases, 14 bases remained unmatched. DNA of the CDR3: TGTGCCAGCAGCCCTCATCGAGAGGGGACAGCGTACAATGAGCAGTTCTTC. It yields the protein CASSPHREGTAYNEQFF.

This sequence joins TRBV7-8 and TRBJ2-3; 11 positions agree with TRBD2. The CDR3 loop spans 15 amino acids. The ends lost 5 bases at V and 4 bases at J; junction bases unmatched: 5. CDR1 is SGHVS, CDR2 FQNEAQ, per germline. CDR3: CASSPLAGGADTQYF. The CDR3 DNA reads TGTGCCAGCAGCCCCTTAGCGGGAGGGGCAGATACGCAGTATTTT.

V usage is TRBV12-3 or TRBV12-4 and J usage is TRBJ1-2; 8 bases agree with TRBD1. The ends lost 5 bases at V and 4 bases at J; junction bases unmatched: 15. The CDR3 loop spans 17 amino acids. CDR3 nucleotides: TGTGCCAGCAGTCCGGGGACAGGCCGGGATCCAATCTATGGCTACACCTTC. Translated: CASSPGTGRDPIYGYTF.

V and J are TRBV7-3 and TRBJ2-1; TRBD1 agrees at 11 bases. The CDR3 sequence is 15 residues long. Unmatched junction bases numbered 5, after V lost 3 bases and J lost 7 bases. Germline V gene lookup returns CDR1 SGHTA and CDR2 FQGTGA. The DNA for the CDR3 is TGTGCCAGCAGCTTTGGGGGACAGGGGGGGAATGAGCAGTTCTTC. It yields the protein CASSFGGQGGNEQFF.

The CDR3 here is CSASLEGDHNEQFF. For the CDR3, the DNA is TGCAGTGCTAGTTTGGAGGGCGACCACAATGAGCAGTTCTTC. The chain recombines TRBV20-1 with TRBJ2-1; TRBD2 might be the D (6 bases). Trimming removed 3 bases from V and 5 bases from J, with 14 bases in between. Germline-derived CDR1 and CDR2 are DFQATT and SNEGSKA (reference sequence). The CDR3 consists of 14 residues.

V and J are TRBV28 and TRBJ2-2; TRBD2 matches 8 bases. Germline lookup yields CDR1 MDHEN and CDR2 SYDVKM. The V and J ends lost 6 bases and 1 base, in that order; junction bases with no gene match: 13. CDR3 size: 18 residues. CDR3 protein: CASSLRLNLAGNTGELFF. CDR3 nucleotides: TGTGCCAGCAGCTTGCGCCTCAACCTAGCGGGGAACACCGGGGAGCTGTTTTTT.

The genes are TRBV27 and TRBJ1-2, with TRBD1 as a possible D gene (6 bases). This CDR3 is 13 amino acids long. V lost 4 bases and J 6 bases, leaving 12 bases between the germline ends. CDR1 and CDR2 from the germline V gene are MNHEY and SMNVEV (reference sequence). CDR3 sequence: CASSSGAGDGYTF. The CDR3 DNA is TGTGCCAGCAGTTCGGGGGCAGGCGATGGCTACACCTTC.

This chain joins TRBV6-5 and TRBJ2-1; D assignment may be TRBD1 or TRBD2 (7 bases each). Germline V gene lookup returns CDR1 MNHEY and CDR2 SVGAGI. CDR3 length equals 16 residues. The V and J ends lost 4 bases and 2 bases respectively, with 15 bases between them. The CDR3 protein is CASSLQGGGPYNEQFF. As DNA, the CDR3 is TGTGCCAGCAGTTTGCAGGGGGGGGGACCCTACAATGAGCAGTTCTTC.

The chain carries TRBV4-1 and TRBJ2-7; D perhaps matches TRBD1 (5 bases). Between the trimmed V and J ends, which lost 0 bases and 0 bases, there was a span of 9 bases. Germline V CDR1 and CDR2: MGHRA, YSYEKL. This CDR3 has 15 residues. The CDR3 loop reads CASSQDQGISYEQYF. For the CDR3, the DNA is TGCGCCAGCAGCCAAGATCAGGGCATCTCCTACGAGCAGTACTTC.

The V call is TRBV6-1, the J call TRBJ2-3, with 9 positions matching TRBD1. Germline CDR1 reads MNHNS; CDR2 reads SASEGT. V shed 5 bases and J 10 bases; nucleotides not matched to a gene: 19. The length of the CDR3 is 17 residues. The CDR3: CASSLNAPGTGFIAQYF. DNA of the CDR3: TGTGCCAGCAGTCTTAACGCTCCCGGGACAGGGTTCATTGCGCAGTATTTT.

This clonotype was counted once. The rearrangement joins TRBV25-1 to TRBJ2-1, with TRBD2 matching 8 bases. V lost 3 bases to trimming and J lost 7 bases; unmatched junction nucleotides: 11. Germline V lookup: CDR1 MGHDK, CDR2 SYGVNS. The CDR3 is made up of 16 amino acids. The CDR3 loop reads CASSEAGGGPTNEQFF. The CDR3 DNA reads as TGTGCCAGCAGTGAGGCGGGGGGCGGGCCCACTAATGAGCAGTTCTTC. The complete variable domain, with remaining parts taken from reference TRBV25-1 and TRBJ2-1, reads EADIYQTPRYLVIGTGKKITLECSQTMGHDKMYWYQQDPGMELHLIHYSYGVNSTEKGDLSSESTVSRIRTEHFPLTLESARPSHTSQYLCASSEAGGGPTNEQFFGPGTRLTVL.

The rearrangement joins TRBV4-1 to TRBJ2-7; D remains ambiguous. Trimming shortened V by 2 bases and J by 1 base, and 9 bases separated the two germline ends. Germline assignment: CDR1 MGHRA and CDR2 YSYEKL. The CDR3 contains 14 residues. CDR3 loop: CASSQRTLSYEQYF. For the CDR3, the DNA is TGCGCCAGCAGCCAAAGGACGCTTTCCTACGAGCAGTACTTC.

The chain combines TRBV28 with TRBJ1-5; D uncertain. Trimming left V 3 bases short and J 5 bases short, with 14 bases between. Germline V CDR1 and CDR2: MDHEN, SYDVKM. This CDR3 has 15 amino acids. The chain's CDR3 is CASSLSPARDQPQHF. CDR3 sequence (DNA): TGTGCCAGCAGTTTGTCCCCAGCCCGAGATCAGCCCCAGCATTTT.

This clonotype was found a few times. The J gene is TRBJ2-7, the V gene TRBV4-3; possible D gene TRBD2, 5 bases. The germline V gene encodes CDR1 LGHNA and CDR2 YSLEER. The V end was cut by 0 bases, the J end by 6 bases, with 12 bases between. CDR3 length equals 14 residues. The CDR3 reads CASSQDLEVVEQYF. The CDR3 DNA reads TGCGCCAGCAGCCAAGATCTGGAGGTCGTCGAGCAGTACTTC.

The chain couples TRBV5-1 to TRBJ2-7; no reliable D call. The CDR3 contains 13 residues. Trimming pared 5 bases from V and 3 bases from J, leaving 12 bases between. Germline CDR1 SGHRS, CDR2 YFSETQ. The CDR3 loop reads CASRPPTRYEQYF. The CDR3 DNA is TGCGCCAGCAGGCCTCCTACCCGCTACGAGCAGTACTTC.

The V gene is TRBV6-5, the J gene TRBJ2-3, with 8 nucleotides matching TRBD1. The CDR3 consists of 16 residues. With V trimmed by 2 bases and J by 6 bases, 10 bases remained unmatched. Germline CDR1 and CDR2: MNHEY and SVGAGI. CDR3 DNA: TGTGCCAGCAGTTACAGTCCGGACAGGGAGTGGGATACGCAGTATTTT. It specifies CASSYSPDREWDTQYF.

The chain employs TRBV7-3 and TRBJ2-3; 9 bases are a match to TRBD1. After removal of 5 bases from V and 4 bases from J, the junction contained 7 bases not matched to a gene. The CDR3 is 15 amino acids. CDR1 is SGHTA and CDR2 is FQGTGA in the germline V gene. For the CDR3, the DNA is TGTGCCAGCAGCCCGACAGGGGGTATCGCAGATACGCAGTATTTT. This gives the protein CASSPTGGIADTQYF. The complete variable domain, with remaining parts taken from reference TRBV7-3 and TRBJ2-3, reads GAGVSQTPSNKVTEKGKYVELRCDPISGHTALYWYRQSLGQGPEFLIYFQGTGAADDSGLPNDRFFAVRPEGSVSTLKIQRTERGDSAVYLCASSPTGGIADTQYFGPGTRLTVL.

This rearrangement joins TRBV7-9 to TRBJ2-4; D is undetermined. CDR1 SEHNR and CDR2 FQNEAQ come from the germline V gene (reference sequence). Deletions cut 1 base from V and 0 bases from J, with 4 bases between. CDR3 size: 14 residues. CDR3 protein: CASSLVAAKNIQYF. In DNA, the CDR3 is TGTGCCAGCAGCTTAGTGGCAGCCAAAAACATTCAGTACTTC.

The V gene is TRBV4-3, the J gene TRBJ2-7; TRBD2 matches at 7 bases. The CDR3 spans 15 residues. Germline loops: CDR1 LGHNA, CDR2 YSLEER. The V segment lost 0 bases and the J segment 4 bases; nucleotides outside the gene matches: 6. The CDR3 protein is CASSQDRGGIYEQYF. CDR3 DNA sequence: TGCGCCAGCAGCCAAGATCGCGGGGGAATATACGAGCAGTACTTC.

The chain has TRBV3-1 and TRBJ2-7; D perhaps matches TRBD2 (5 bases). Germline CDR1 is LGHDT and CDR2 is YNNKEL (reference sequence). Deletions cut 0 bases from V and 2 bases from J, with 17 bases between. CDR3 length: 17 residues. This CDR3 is CASSQEEGMGYTYEQYF. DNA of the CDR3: TGTGCCAGCAGCCAAGAAGAGGGTATGGGGTATACCTACGAGCAGTACTTC.

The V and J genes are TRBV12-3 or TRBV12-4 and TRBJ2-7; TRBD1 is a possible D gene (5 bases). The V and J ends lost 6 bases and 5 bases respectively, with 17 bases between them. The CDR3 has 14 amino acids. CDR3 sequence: CASSLTLRTHEQYF. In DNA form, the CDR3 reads TGTGCCAGCAGCCTGACTCTCCGGACACACGAGCAGTACTTC.

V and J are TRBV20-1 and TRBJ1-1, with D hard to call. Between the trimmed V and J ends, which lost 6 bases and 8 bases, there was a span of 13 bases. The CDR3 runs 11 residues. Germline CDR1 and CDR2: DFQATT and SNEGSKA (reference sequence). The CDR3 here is CSATLPPEAFF. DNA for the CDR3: TGCAGTGCCACCCTCCCTCCCGAAGCTTTCTTT.

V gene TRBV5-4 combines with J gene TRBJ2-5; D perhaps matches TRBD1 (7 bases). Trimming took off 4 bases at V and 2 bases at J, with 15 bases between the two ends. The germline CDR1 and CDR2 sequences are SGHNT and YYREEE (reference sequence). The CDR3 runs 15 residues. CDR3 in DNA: TGTGCCAGCAGCCCCGCGGGACAGCAACAAGAGACCCAGTACTTC. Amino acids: CASSPAGQQQETQYF.

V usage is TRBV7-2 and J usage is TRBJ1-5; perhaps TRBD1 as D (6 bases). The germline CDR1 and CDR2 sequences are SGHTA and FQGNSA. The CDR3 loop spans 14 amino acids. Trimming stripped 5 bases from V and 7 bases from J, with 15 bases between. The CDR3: CASSVRGDMQPQHF. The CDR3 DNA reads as TGTGCCAGCAGCGTTAGAGGGGACATGCAGCCCCAGCATTTT.

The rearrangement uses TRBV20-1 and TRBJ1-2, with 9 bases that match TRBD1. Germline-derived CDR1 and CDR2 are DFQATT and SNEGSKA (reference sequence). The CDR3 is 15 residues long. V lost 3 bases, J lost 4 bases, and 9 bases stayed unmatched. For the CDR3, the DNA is TGCAGTGCTAGGGCCGGGACAGGGACCCTCTATGGCTACACCTTC. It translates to CSARAGTGTLYGYTF.

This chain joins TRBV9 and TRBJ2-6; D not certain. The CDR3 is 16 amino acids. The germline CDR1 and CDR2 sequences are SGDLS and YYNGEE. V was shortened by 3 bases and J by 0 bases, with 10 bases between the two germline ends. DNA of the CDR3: TGTGCCAGCAGCGAGGGAAAGGCCTCTGGGGCCAACGTCCTGACTTTC. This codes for CASSEGKASGANVLTF.

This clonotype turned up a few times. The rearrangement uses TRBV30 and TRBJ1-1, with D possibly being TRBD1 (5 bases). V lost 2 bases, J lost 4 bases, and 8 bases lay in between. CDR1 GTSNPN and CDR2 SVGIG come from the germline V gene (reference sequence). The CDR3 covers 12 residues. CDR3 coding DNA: TGTGCCTGGAGTTGGCAGGGCACTGAAGCTTTCTTT. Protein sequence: CAWSWQGTEAFF.

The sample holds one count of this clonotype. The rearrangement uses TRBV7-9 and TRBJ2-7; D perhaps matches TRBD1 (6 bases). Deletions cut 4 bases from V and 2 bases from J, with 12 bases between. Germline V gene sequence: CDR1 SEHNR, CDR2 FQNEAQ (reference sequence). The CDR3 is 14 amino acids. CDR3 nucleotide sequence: TGTGCCAGCAGCTCCGGGACAAGAACCTACGAGCAGTACTTC. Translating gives CASSSGTRTYEQYF.